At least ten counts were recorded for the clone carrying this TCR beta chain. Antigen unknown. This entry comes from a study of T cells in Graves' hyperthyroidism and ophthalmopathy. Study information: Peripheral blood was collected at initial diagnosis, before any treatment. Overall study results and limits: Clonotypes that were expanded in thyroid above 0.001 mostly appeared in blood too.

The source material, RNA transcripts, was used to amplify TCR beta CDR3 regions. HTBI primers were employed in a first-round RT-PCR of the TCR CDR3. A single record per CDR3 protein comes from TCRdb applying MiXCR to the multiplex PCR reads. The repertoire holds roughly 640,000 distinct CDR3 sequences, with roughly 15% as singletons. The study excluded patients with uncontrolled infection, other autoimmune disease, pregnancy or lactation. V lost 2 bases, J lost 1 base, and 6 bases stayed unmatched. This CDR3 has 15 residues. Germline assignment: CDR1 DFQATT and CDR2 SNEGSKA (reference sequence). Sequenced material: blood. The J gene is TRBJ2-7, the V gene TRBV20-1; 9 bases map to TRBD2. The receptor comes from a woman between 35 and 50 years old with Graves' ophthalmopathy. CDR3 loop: CSARPVSGGSYEQYF. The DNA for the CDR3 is TGCAGTGCTAGACCCGTGAGCGGGGGGTCCTACGAGCAGTACTTC.